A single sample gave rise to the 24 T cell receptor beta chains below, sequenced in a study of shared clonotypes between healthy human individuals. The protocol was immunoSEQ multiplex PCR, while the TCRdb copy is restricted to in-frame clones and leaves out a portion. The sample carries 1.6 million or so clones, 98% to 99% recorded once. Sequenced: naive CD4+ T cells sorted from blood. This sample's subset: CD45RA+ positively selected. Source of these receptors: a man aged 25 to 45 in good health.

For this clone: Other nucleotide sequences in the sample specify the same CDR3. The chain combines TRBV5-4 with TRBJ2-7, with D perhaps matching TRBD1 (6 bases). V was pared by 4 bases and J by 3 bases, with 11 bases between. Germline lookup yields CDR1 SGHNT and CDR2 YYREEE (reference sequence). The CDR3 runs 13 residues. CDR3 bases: TGTGCCAGCAGCCCCGGGACACGCTACGAGCAGTACTTC. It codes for CASSPGTRYEQYF.

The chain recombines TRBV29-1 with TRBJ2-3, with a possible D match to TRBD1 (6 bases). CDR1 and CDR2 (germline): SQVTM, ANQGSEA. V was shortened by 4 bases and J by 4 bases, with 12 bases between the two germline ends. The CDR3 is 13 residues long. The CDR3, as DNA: TGCAGCGTTGGCCAGGGGCTCCCAGATACGCAGTATTTT. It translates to CSVGQGLPDTQYF.

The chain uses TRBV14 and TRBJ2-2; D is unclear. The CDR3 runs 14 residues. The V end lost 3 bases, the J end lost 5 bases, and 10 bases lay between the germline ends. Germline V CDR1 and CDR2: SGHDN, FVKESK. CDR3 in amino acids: CASSHRTSTGELFF. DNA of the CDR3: TGTGCCAGCAGCCATCGGACCTCTACCGGGGAGCTGTTTTTT.

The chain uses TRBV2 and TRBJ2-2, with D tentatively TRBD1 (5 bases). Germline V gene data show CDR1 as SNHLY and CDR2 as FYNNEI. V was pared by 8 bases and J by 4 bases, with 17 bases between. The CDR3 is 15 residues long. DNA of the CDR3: TGTGCCAGCGGACAAGCAGCTTTATCCACCGGGGAGCTGTTTTTT. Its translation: CASGQAALSTGELFF.

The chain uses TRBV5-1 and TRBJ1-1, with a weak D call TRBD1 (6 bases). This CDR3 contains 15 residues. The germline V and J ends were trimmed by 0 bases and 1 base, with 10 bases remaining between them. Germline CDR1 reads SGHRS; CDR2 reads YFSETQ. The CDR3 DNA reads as TGCGCCAGCAGCTTGGCCCAGGGGACGAACACTGAAGCTTTCTTT. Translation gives CASSLAQGTNTEAFF.

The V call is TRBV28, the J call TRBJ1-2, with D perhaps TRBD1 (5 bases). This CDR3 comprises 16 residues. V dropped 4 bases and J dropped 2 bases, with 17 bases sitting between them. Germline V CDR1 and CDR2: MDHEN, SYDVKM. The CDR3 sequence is CASSSPPGQGNYGYTF. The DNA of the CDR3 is TGTGCCAGCAGTTCACCTCCCGGGCAGGGAAACTATGGCTACACCTTC.

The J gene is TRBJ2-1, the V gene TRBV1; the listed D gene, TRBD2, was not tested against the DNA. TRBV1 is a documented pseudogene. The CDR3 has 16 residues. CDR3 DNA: TGCACCAGCAGCCAAGACCGACTAGCGGGAGGTAATGAGCAGTTCTTC. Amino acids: CTSSQDRLAGGNEQFF.

CDR3 bases: TGTGCCAGCAGCTCAAGCGGGGCAACCTACGAGCAGTACTTC. This encodes CASSSSGATYEQYF. The chain carries TRBV7-2 and TRBJ2-7; 7 positions agree with TRBD2. Germline V lookup: CDR1 SGHTA, CDR2 FQGNSA. V gave up 4 bases and J gave up 2 bases; unmatched junction bases: 5. The CDR3 is 14 residues long.

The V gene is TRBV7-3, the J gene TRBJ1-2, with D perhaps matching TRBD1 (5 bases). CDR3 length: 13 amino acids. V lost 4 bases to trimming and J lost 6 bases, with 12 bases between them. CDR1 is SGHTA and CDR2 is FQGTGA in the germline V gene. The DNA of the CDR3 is TGTGCCAGCAGCTCCAGGGACGGGAATGGCTACACCTTC. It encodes CASSSRDGNGYTF. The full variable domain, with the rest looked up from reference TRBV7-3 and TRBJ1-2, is GAGVSQTPSNKVTEKGKYVELRCDPISGHTALYWYRQSLGQGPEFLIYFQGTGAADDSGLPNDRFFAVRPEGSVSTLKIQRTERGDSAVYLCASSSRDGNGYTFGSGTRLTVV.

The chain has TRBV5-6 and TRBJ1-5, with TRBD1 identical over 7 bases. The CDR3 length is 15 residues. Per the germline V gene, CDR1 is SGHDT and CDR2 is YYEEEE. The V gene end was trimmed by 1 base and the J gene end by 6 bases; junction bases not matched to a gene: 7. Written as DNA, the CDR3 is TGTGCCAGCAGCTTGTTTCACCAGGGGGGTCAGCCCCAGCATTTT. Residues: CASSLFHQGGQPQHF.

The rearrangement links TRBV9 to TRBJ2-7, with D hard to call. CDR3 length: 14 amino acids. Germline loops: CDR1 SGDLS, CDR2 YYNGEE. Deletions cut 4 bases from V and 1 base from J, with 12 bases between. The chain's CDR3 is CASSPRSGSYEQYF. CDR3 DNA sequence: TGTGCCAGCAGCCCCCGTTCTGGTTCCTACGAGCAGTACTTC. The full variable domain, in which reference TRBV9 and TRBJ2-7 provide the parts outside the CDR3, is DSGVTQTPKHLITATGQRVTLRCSPRSGDLSVYWYQQSLDQGLQFLIQYYNGEERAKGNILERFSAQQFPDLHSELNLSSLELGDSALYFCASSPRSGSYEQYFGPGTRLTVT.

Here the CDR3 reads CASSLERGEKLFF. In nucleotides, the CDR3 is TGTGCCAGCAGCTTAGAGCGGGGGGAAAAACTGTTTTTT. This chain connects TRBV11-2 to TRBJ1-4, with a possible D match to TRBD1 (5 bases). Germline V gene data show CDR1 as SGHAT and CDR2 as FQNNGV. Trimming took 0 bases from V and 8 from J, leaving 7 bases between them. The CDR3 is made up of 13 amino acids. Variable domain in full (rest from reference TRBV11-2 and TRBJ1-4): EAGVAQSPRYKIIEKRQSVAFWCNPISGHATLYWYQQILGQGPKLLIQFQNNGVVDDSQLPKDRFSAERLKGVDSTLKIQPAKLEDSAVYLCASSLERGEKLFFGSGTQLSVL.

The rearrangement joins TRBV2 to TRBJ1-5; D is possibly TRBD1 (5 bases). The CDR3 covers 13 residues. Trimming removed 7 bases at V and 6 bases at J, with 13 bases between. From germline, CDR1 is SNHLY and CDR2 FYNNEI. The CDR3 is CASTERGFQPQHF. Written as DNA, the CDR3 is TGTGCCAGCACCGAAAGGGGATTTCAGCCCCAGCATTTT.

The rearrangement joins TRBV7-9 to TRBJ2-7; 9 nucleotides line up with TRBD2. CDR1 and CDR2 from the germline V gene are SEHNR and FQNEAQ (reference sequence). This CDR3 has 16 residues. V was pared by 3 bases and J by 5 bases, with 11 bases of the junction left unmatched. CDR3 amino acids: CASSFGGRASVHEQYF. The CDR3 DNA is TGTGCCAGCAGCTTTGGCGGGAGGGCCTCGGTACACGAGCAGTACTTC.

CDR3 protein: CASSPLGGSKETQYF. CDR3 sequence (DNA): TGTGCCAGCAGCCCTCTTGGGGGGAGTAAGGAGACCCAGTACTTC. This sequence joins TRBV7-9 and TRBJ2-5; TRBD2 is a possible D gene (6 bases). Germline V gene data show CDR1 as SEHNR and CDR2 as FQNEAQ (reference sequence). This CDR3 is built from 15 residues. V lost 5 bases, J lost 5 bases, and 18 bases lay in between.

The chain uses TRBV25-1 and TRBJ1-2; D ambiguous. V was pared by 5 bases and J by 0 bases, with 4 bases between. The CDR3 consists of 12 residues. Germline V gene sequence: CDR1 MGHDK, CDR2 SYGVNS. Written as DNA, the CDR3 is TGTGCCAGCAGTAGGTCTAACTATGGCTACACCTTC. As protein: CASSRSNYGYTF.

CDR3 region: CASGSLMINYGYTF. The DNA of the CDR3 is TGTGCCAGCGGGTCCCTTATGATTAACTATGGCTACACCTTC. This chain connects TRBV6-1 to TRBJ1-2; D is unresolved. Germline CDR1 is MNHNS and CDR2 is SASEGT. Trimming pared 8 bases from V and 1 base from J, leaving 14 bases between. The CDR3 consists of 14 residues.

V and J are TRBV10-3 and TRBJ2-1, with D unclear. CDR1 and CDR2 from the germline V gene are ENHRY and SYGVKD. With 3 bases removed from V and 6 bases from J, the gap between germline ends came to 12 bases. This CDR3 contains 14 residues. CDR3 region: CAISELTQGNEQFF. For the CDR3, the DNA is TGTGCCATCAGTGAATTGACACAAGGCAATGAGCAGTTCTTC.

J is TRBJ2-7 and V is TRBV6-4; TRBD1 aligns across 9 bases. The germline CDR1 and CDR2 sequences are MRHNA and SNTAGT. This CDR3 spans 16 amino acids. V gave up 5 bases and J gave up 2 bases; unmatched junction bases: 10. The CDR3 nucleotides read TGTGCCAGCAGTCGAACCGGGACAGGGTCTCCCTACGAGCAGTACTTC. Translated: CASSRTGTGSPYEQYF.

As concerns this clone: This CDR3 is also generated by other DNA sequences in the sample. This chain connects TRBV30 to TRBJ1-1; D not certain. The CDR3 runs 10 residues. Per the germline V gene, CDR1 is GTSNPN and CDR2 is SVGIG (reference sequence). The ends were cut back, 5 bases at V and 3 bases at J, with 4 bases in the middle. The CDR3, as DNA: TGTGCCTGGGGGCACACTGAAGCTTTCTTT. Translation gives CAWGHTEAFF.

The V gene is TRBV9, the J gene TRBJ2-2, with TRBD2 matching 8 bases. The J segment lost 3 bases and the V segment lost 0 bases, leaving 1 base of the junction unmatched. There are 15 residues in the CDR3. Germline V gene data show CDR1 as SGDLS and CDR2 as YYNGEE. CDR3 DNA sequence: TGTGCCAGCAGCGTAGGAGCGGGAGACACCGGGGAGCTGTTTTTT. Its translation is CASSVGAGDTGELFF.

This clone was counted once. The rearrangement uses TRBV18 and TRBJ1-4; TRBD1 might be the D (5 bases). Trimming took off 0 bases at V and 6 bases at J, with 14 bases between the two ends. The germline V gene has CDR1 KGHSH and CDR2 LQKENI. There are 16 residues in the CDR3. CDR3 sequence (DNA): TGTGCCAGCTCACCACCCAGGCGGGGGTCCCATGAAAAACTGTTTTTT. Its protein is CASSPPRRGSHEKLFF. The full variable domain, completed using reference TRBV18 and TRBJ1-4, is NAGVMQNPRHLVRRRGQEARLRCSPMKGHSHVYWYRQLPEEGLKFMVYLQKENIIDESGMPKERFSAEFPKEGPSILRIQQVVRGDSAAYFCASSPPRRGSHEKLFFGSGTQLSVL.

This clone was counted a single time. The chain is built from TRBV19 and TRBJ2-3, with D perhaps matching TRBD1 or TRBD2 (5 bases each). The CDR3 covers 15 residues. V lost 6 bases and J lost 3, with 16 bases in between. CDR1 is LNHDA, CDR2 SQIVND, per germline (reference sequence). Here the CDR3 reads CASRGPGGRTDTQYF. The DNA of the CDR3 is TGTGCCAGTAGGGGACCGGGCGGCAGAACAGATACGCAGTATTTT.

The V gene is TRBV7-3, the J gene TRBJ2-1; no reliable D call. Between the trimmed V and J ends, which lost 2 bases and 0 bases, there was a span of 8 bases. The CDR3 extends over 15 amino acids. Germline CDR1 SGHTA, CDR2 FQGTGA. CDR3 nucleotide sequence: TGTGCCAGCAGCTTAGGACCACCCTCCTACAATGAGCAGTTCTTC. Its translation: CASSLGPPSYNEQFF.